The T cell receptor beta chain described here comes from a study of T cells after yellow fever vaccination. Whole-study context: When fractions had low cell numbers, they were prepared with SMART-Seq v4 Ultra Low Input.

As regards this clonotype: Its antigen is not known. Given a much more abundant clone one base away, this may be a read error.

TCRdb called the 5' RACE reads again in MiXCR, with one record for every CDR3 protein. The data hold about 120,000 distinct CDR3 sequences, with about 6.8% observed a single time. The CDR3 length is 11 residues. Germline assignment: CDR1 ENHRY and CDR2 SYGVKD. Whole-study results and caveats: Abundant clonotypes from the bulk population could have been carried over as contaminants into FACS-sorted repertoires. Primary-vaccination clones mostly resurfaced post-booster (roughly 97% CD4, under 90% CD8).

This specimen consisted of CD4+ T cells sorted from PBMCs, obtained around 45 days after the first yellow fever vaccination. This rearrangement joins TRBV10-3 to TRBJ2-3, with unresolved D. This receptor was identified in a man between 18 and 35 years old who received the YFV17D yellow fever vaccine. The CDR3 here is CPSASEDTQYF. CDR3 nucleotide sequence: TGTCCCTCCGCCTCGGAAGATACGCAGTATTTT.